This TCR beta chain was retrieved from a study of shared clonotypes between healthy human individuals. Study results and limitations: Genetic and exposure-history diversity was limited by the few donors.

An approximately 220 ng quantity of DNA, 29,000 or so T cell genomes, went into the sorted-subset replicate PCRs. Method: immunoSEQ multiplex PCR; TCRdb's copy keeps in-frame clones and lacks some. The table includes roughly 810,000 clones, 95% to 97% detected once. Germline V lookup: CDR1 PRHDT, CDR2 FYEKMQ (reference sequence). CDR3 length: 17 residues. V shed 5 bases and J 0 bases; nucleotides not matched to a gene: 9. With regard to this clone: Its antigen remains unidentified.

Naivety among CD8 cells was defined by CD45RO negativity and positive CCR7 selection, thereby excluding terminally differentiated effector memory CD45RA+ cells. The study enrolled healthy HIV-negative adults without recent acute infections or vaccinations as donors. Material: naive CD8+ T cells sorted from blood. This sequence was found in a man aged 25 to 40 in good health. The V and J genes are TRBV13 and TRBJ2-7, with 11 nucleotides matching TRBD2. CDR3 in amino acids: CASSPTTGLADSYEQYF. CDR3 coding DNA: TGTGCCAGCAGCCCGACGACGGGACTAGCGGACTCCTACGAGCAGTACTTC.